This passage covers 29 T cell receptor beta chains from one sample sequenced in a study of cytomegalovirus exposure and HLA in healthy donors. Primers for the PCR totalled 60 Vbeta and 13 Jbeta. Clones were read by immunoSEQ multiplex PCR, and TCRdb kept only the in-frame ones, dropping some. The sample shows 110,000 or so clones, roughly 15% of them seen only once. Material for sequencing was PBMCs. The receptor set was obtained from a female donor in good health and CMV-seronegative.

This clone came up a few times. The chain is built from TRBV7-9 and TRBJ2-1, with TRBD1 matching over 9 bases. The V segment lost 6 bases and the J segment 7 bases; nucleotides outside the gene matches: 7. The CDR3 runs 14 residues. Germline V lookup: CDR1 SEHNR, CDR2 FQNEAQ (reference sequence). This chain's CDR3 is CASSTQGARNEQFF. CDR3 sequence (DNA): TGTGCCAGCAGTACACAGGGGGCGAGAAATGAGCAGTTCTTC.

The rearrangement uses TRBV19 and TRBJ2-1; D might be TRBD2 (5 bases). Germline CDR1 and CDR2: LNHDA and SQIVND (reference sequence). With 7 bases removed from V and 0 bases from J, the gap between germline ends came to 13 bases. This CDR3 comprises 15 residues. CDR3 in DNA: TGTGCCAGTACCCCGGGGTCCGGCTCCTACAATGAGCAGTTCTTC. It encodes CASTPGSGSYNEQFF.

In this sample, this clone turned up a few times. This CDR3 is CASSLQSGRGWGTEAFF. CDR3 nucleotides: TGTGCCAGCAGCTTGCAATCAGGAAGGGGATGGGGCACTGAAGCTTTCTTT. This chain links TRBV5-5 with TRBJ1-1, with D possibly matching TRBD1 (5 bases). This CDR3 contains 17 residues. CDR1 SGHKS and CDR2 YYEKEE come from the germline V gene (reference sequence). Trimming left V 1 base short and J 4 bases short, with 20 bases between.

This chain joins TRBV4-1 and TRBJ2-1; TRBD2 matches 9 bases. Germline CDR1 is MGHRA and CDR2 is YSYEKL. V lost 1 base, J lost 7 bases, and 11 bases stayed unmatched. This CDR3 has 17 residues. In DNA, the CDR3 is TGCGCCAGCAGCCAAGGGTCAGCGCTAGCGGGATTGAATGAGCAGTTCTTC. It specifies CASSQGSALAGLNEQFF.

The rearrangement joins TRBV4-3 to TRBJ1-2, with a weak D call TRBD1 (6 bases). Deletions cut 0 bases from V and 4 bases from J, with 15 bases between. CDR3 length: 16 amino acids. Germline CDR1 and CDR2: LGHNA and YSLEER. CDR3 amino acids: CASSQDPGAPAYGYTF. In nucleotides, the CDR3 is TGCGCCAGCAGCCAAGATCCAGGGGCGCCGGCCTATGGCTACACCTTC.

This clone came up a few times. V is TRBV5-1 and J is TRBJ2-4, with TRBD1 identical over 10 bases. The V and J ends lost 4 bases and 7 bases, in that order; junction bases with no gene match: 5. The CDR3 spans 14 residues. The germline V gene has CDR1 SGHRS and CDR2 YFSETQ. CDR3 nucleotide sequence: TGCGCCAGCAGCCAGGGACAGGGGTTGAACATTCAGTACTTC. Its protein product is CASSQGQGLNIQYF.

The chain recombines TRBV7-9 with TRBJ1-3; TRBD1 might be the D (6 bases). CDR1 is SEHNR, CDR2 FQNEAQ, per germline (reference sequence). The CDR3 consists of 13 residues. V was pared by 2 bases and J by 7 bases, with 9 bases between. The CDR3 nucleotides read TGTGCCAGCAGCTTATCAGGGGAGAACACCATATATTTT. It is translated as CASSLSGENTIYF.

The chain combines TRBV9 with TRBJ1-5; TRBD1 matches at 8 bases. The CDR3 loop spans 14 amino acids. V lost 3 bases to trimming and J lost 5 bases; unmatched junction nucleotides: 4. Germline V gene sequence: CDR1 SGDLS, CDR2 YYNGEE. The CDR3 DNA is TGTGCCAGCAGCGCCGACAGGGGTTATCAGCCCCAGCATTTT. Translating it yields CASSADRGYQPQHF.

The chain couples TRBV27 to TRBJ2-7, with D tentatively TRBD1 (6 bases). Germline CDR1 reads MNHEY; CDR2 reads SMNVEV (reference sequence). This CDR3 has 14 residues. V lost 8 bases and J 0 bases, leaving 14 bases between the germline ends. The CDR3 sequence is CASLPDRYSYEQYF. In nucleotides, the CDR3 is TGTGCCAGCCTCCCCGACAGGTACTCCTACGAGCAGTACTTC.

Points on this clone: The junction departs from the called germline gene at one end, perhaps through a read error. The CDR3 DNA is TGTGCTAGCAGCTTAGCGAGAGGCGGGGAGCTGTTTTTT. This gives the protein CASSLARGGELFF. The chain recombines TRBV7-7 with TRBJ2-2, with D perhaps matching TRBD2 (5 bases). The CDR3 runs 13 residues. The V gene's germline CDR1 is SSHAT and CDR2 FNYEAQ (reference sequence). The variable domain in full, with the rest retrieved from reference TRBV7-7 and TRBJ2-2, is GAGVSQSPRYKVTKRGQDVTLRCDPISSHATLYWYQQALGQGPEFLTYFNYEAQPDKSGLPSDRFSAERPEGSISTLTIQRTEQRDSAMYRCASSLARGGELFFGEGSRLTVL.

The chain joins TRBV18 to TRBJ2-2; 7 bases line up with TRBD2. The length of the CDR3 is 16 residues. Germline V CDR1 and CDR2: KGHSH, LQKENI. V dropped 1 base and J dropped 4; count of bases not matched to a gene: 6. CDR3 coding DNA: TGTGCCAGCTCACCACGCAATGGGAGGGGCACCGGGGAGCTGTTTTTT. It yields the protein CASSPRNGRGTGELFF.

The gene calls are TRBV5-1 and TRBJ1-1; 12 bases line up with TRBD1. The junction had 1 base not matched to a gene; V was cut back by 0 bases and J by 10 bases. CDR3 size: 13 residues. Per germline, CDR1 SGHRS and CDR2 YFSETQ. The CDR3 nucleotides are TGCGCCAGCAGCTTGGGGGACAGGGGGCGAGCTTTCTTT. It is translated as CASSLGDRGRAFF.

This clone was found a few times. V usage is TRBV9 and J usage is TRBJ2-5, with D perhaps TRBD1 (5 bases). CDR1 is SGDLS, CDR2 YYNGEE, per germline. V was shortened by 0 bases and J by 2 bases, with 8 bases between the two germline ends. The CDR3 loop spans 14 amino acids. The CDR3 DNA sequence: TGTGCCAGCAGCGTAGAAGGGGCTCAAGAGACCCAGTACTTC. Protein sequence: CASSVEGAQETQYF.

This chain links TRBV14 with TRBJ1-3; D is ambiguous. V lost 1 base and J 2 bases, leaving 9 bases between the germline ends. The CDR3 runs 15 residues. Germline loops: CDR1 SGHDN, CDR2 FVKESK. The CDR3 loop is CASSQVTVTGNTIYF. The CDR3, as DNA: TGTGCCAGCAGCCAAGTCACAGTGACTGGAAACACCATATATTTT.

The chain uses TRBV7-2 and TRBJ1-1, with D perhaps matching TRBD1 (6 bases). CDR3 length: 15 residues. The V and J ends lost 5 bases and 1 base respectively, with 14 bases between them. Germline CDR1 is SGHTA and CDR2 is FQGNSA. CDR3 protein: CASSLRGRGNTEAFF. As DNA, the CDR3 is TGTGCCAGCAGCCTCAGAGGCAGGGGGAACACTGAAGCTTTCTTT.

This chain joins TRBV7-2 and TRBJ2-7, with D maybe TRBD2 (5 bases). This CDR3 has 15 amino acids. Germline values: CDR1 SGHTA, CDR2 FQGNSA. V was clipped by 0 bases and J by 2 bases, with 11 bases between them. The CDR3 loop is CASSLAFYGTYEQYF. Here the CDR3 DNA reads TGTGCCAGCAGCTTAGCATTCTACGGGACCTACGAGCAGTACTTC.

This clone was counted only a few times. The junction and the germline gene differ at one end; a read error may be behind it. The chain uses TRBV7-7 and TRBJ1-1; TRBD1 matches 12 bases. Germline CDR1 SSHAT, CDR2 FNYEAQ (reference sequence). This CDR3 has 16 residues. This CDR3 reads CASSPWDRGPNTEAFF. The CDR3 nucleotides are TGTGCTAGCAGCCCTTGGGACAGGGGGCCCAACACTGAAGCTTTCTTT. Combining the CDR3 with reference TRBV7-7 and TRBJ1-1 gives the whole variable domain GAGVSQSPRYKVTKRGQDVTLRCDPISSHATLYWYQQALGQGPEFLTYFNYEAQPDKSGLPSDRFSAERPEGSISTLTIQRTEQRDSAMYRCASSPWDRGPNTEAFFGQGTRLTVV.

This chain links TRBV11-2 with TRBJ1-2; D is unclear. This CDR3 has 13 amino acids. Germline V CDR1 and CDR2: SGHAT, FQNNGV. The V gene lost 10 bases and the J gene lost 5 bases, with 17 bases spanning the gap. CDR3 sequence: CATPTLTGYGYTF. CDR3 in DNA: TGTGCCACCCCGACCCTTACGGGGTATGGCTACACCTTC.

In this sample, this clone turned up a few times. The V gene is TRBV7-9, the J gene TRBJ1-2, with TRBD1 matching 7 bases. CDR3 size: 14 residues. Germline V gene lookup returns CDR1 SEHNR and CDR2 FQNEAQ (reference sequence). The J segment lost 4 bases and the V segment lost 1 base, leaving 3 bases of the junction unmatched. The CDR3 nucleotides are TGTGCCAGCAGCTTAGACAGGGGCTTCTATGGCTACACCTTC. Translated: CASSLDRGFYGYTF. Drawing the rest from reference TRBV7-9 and TRBJ1-2, the complete variable domain is DTGVSQNPRHKITKRGQNVTFRCDPISEHNRLYWYRQTLGQGPEFLTYFQNEAQLEKSRLLSDRFSAERPKGSFSTLEIQRTEQGDSAMYLCASSLDRGFYGYTFGSGTRLTVV.

The table lists this clone with a few counts. This rearrangement joins TRBV6-5 to TRBJ2-7; TRBD1 is a possible D gene (5 bases). CDR1 is MNHEY, CDR2 SVGAGI, per germline. V was clipped by 5 bases and J by 7 bases, with 18 bases between them. The CDR3 extends over 14 amino acids. The CDR3 DNA reads TGTGCCAGCAGTGCCCAGGGCCCAACGGAGGAGCAGTACTTC. This translates into CASSAQGPTEEQYF.

The DNA for the CDR3 is TGTGCCAGCAGTCGTGGGACAGCAAATCAGCCCCAGCATTTT. As protein: CASSRGTANQPQHF. The chain recombines TRBV27 with TRBJ1-5; 7 nucleotides line up with TRBD1. The germline CDR1 and CDR2 sequences are MNHEY and SMNVEV (reference sequence). The CDR3 length is 14 residues. The junction had 5 bases not matched to a gene; V was cut back by 5 bases and J by 4 bases.

The chain recombines TRBV2 with TRBJ2-2; no reliable D call. V shed 4 bases and J shed 2 bases, with 11 bases lying between them. This CDR3 is built from 15 residues. Germline lookup yields CDR1 SNHLY and CDR2 FYNNEI. CDR3 in amino acids: CASSVSRINTGELFF. The DNA for the CDR3 is TGTGCCAGCAGTGTGTCTAGGATAAACACCGGGGAGCTGTTTTTT.

V usage is TRBV6-4 and J usage is TRBJ2-3; tentative D call: TRBD2 (5 bases). Germline CDR1 is MRHNA and CDR2 is SNTAGT. This CDR3 spans 14 amino acids. The V end was cut by 2 bases, the J end by 0 bases, with 6 bases between. The CDR3, as DNA: TGTGCCAGCAGTGACGGCGGGAGCACAGATACGCAGTATTTT. Protein sequence: CASSDGGSTDTQYF.

The chain combines TRBV19 with TRBJ1-1; a possible D gene is TRBD1 (6 bases). This CDR3 is built from 14 residues. CDR1 is LNHDA, CDR2 SQIVND, per germline (reference sequence). V was pared by 3 bases and J by 5 bases, with 13 bases between. The CDR3, as DNA: TGTGCCAGTAGTATTAACAGGGATGGGACTGAAGCTTTCTTT. Residues: CASSINRDGTEAFF.

J is TRBJ1-2 and V is TRBV30; 7 bases are a match to TRBD1. The V segment lost 3 bases and the J segment 2 bases; nucleotides outside the gene matches: 6. This CDR3 has 14 amino acids. Germline V lookup: CDR1 GTSNPN, CDR2 SVGIG (reference sequence). The CDR3 bases are TGTGCCTGGAGGCCGACAGGGATCAACTATGGCTACACCTTC. Protein product: CAWRPTGINYGYTF.

The chain couples TRBV9 to TRBJ2-3; TRBD2 matches 10 bases. The CDR3 consists of 15 residues. Trimming cost V 1 base and J 6 bases; bases outside gene matches: 5. CDR1 SGDLS and CDR2 YYNGEE come from the germline V gene. CDR3 bases: TGTGCCAGCAGCGTAATAGCGGGAGGCGCCGATACGCAGTATTTT. Translation gives CASSVIAGGADTQYF.

The chain couples TRBV4-2 to TRBJ2-2; 13 bases match TRBD2. Germline V gene sequence: CDR1 LGHNA, CDR2 YNFKEQ. This CDR3 has 18 residues. V trimming: 1 base; J trimming: 1 base; junction bases outside the gene matches: 3. CDR3 amino acids: CASSQGLAGGLNTGELFF. The CDR3 coding sequence is TGTGCCAGCAGCCAAGGACTAGCGGGAGGCCTGAACACCGGGGAGCTGTTTTTT.

The chain joins TRBV19 to TRBJ2-1; possible D gene TRBD2, 5 bases. Germline loops: CDR1 LNHDA, CDR2 SQIVND (reference sequence). This CDR3 has 13 amino acids. The V and J ends lost 5 bases and 8 bases respectively, with 13 bases between them. The CDR3 bases are TGTGCCAGTAGTGTCCTGCTGGAGGATGAGCAGTTCTTC. Amino acid sequence: CASSVLLEDEQFF.

This sequence joins TRBV7-9 and TRBJ2-1, with D possibly TRBD2 on 5 matching bases. Trimming stripped 5 bases from V and 5 bases from J, with 16 bases between. Per the germline V gene, CDR1 is SEHNR and CDR2 is FQNEAQ (reference sequence). This CDR3 contains 15 residues. As DNA, the CDR3 is TGTGCCAGCAGCCGCCTTGACGGGGTGAACAATGAGCAGTTCTTC. Translation gives CASSRLDGVNNEQFF.